This is a list of T cell receptor beta chains from one sample in a study of blood T cell repertoires in COVID-19. Repertoires were generated with immunoSEQ multiplex PCR, while TCRdb's copy carries only in-frame clones and drops some. The sample has tens of thousands of clones, 80% to 90% seen once; the top ten hold 1.5% to 2%. What was sequenced was peripheral blood. These receptors originate from a man aged 30 to 45 with acute or convalescent COVID-19. CDR3s include the opening cysteine and the closing phenylalanine or tryptophan. The order of the fields is J gene, clone size, V gene, D gene, CDR3 DNA, CDR3 protein. A D gene is named only where the DNA matches it firmly. The size of a clone is reported for some rows only, either as once, few or many, or as a class for expanded clones.

TRBJ1-1 | . | TRBV5-1 | . | TGCGCCAGCAGCTTGGTGTACAGCCTGAACACTGAAGCTTTCTTT | CASSLVYSLNTEAFF
TRBJ1-4 | . | TRBV19 | . | TGTGCCAGTATGACAGGCGGGGGTGAAAAACTGTTTTTT | CASMTGGGEKLFF
TRBJ1-5 | . | TRBV12-3/TRBV12-4 | . | TGTGCCAGCAGTTTAAAACCGGGTCAGCCCCAGCATTTT | CASSLKPGQPQHF
TRBJ2-1 | . | TRBV5-1 | . | TGCGCCAGCAGCTCAGACAGGAGCTCCTACAATGAGCAGTTCTTC | CASSSDRSSYNEQFF
TRBJ2-2 | . | TRBV6-5 | . | TGTGCCAGCATCACAAGGGGCCTTAACACCGGGGAGCTGTTTTTT | CASITRGLNTGELFF
TRBJ1-1 | . | TRBV18 | . | TGTGCCAGCTCAGCAGGAATTAACACTGAAGCTTTCTTT | CASSAGINTEAFF
TRBJ2-5 | . | TRBV5-1 | TRBD1 | TGCGCCAGCAGCTTGGGAGGGACAGGGGGCGGAGAGACCCAGTACTTC | CASSLGGTGGGETQYF
TRBJ2-6 | . | TRBV3-1/TRBV3-2 | TRBD1 | TGTGCCAGCAGCCAAGGGGACAGCAGCTCTGGGGCCAACGTCCTGACTTTC | CASSQGDSSSGANVLTF
TRBJ1-2 | . | TRBV29-1 | . | TGCAGCGCCGACTTCGAGGGAGCCTATGGCTACACCTTC | CSADFEGAYGYTF
TRBJ1-2 | . | TRBV28 | TRBD1 | TGTGCCAGCAGCCCACGGGGACAGGGGGCCGGTAACTATGGCTACACCTTC | CASSPRGQGAGNYGYTF
TRBJ2-2 | . | TRBV14 | . | TGTGCCAGCAGCCCGACGCAGGGGAGAGGCACCGGGGAGCTGTTTTTT | CASSPTQGRGTGELFF
TRBJ1-5 | . | TRBV7-2 | TRBD1 | TGTGCCAGCAGTTATGACAGGGGAACCGGAGAGCCCCAGCATTTT | CASSYDRGTGEPQHF
TRBJ2-7 | . | TRBV7-2 | TRBD1 | TGTGCCAGCAGCTTAAGGGCCGGGACAGGGTACCACGAGCAGTACTTC | CASSLRAGTGYHEQYF
TRBJ1-1 | . | TRBV5-1 | . | TGCGCCAGCAGCTTGGTCCAGGCTAATTTGGTGAACACTGAAGCTTTCTTT | CASSLVQANLVNTEAFF
TRBJ2-1 | . | TRBV18 | . | TGTGCCAGCTCACCACAGAAAGGGGACAATGAGCAGTTCTTC | CASSPQKGDNEQFF
TRBJ2-1 | . | TRBV11-2 | TRBD1 | TGTGCCAGCAGCCCCTTGAGGGGGCTGTACAATGAGCAGTTCTTC | CASSPLRGLYNEQFF
TRBJ1-2 | . | TRBV5-6 | TRBD1 | TGTGCCAGCAGCTTTTGGACAGGAGAAAACTATGGCTACACCTTC | CASSFWTGENYGYTF
TRBJ2-1 | . | TRBV27 | TRBD1 | TGTGCCAGCAGTCCTAGGGACAGTAACAATGAGCAGTTCTTC | CASSPRDSNNEQFF
TRBJ2-7 | . | TRBV5-1 | . | TGCGCCAGCAGCCCCGGGACACCTTCCTACGAGCAGTACTTC | CASSPGTPSYEQYF
TRBJ2-3 | . | TRBV29-1 | TRBD2 | TGCAGCGTTGAAGAGGCGGGGGGGCCGACAGATACGCAGTATTTT | CSVEEAGGPTDTQYF
TRBJ2-5 | once | TRBV7-9 | . | TGTGCCAGCAGCCATAACTCGGGAGAGACCCAGTACTTC | CASSHNSGETQYF
TRBJ2-3 | few | TRBV7-8 | . | TGTGCCAGCAGCTCCGACAGACTCTTTAGCACAGATACGCAGTATTTT | CASSSDRLFSTDTQYF
TRBJ2-7 | . | TRBV5-3 | . | TGTGCCAGAAGCCCAGGGAGGAGGGACGAGCAGTACTTC | CARSPGRRDEQYF
TRBJ1-2 | . | TRBV12-3/TRBV12-4 | TRBD1 | TGTGCCAGCAGCCCCGGACAGGTGGGAGGCTACACCTTC | CASSPGQVGGYTF
TRBJ1-1 | . | TRBV2 | . | TGTGCCAGCAGTTCATACAGGGCTGAAGCTTTCTTT | CASSSYRAEAFF
TRBJ1-3 | . | TRBV29-1 | . | TGCAGCGCTGGGGCCTCGAGCTCTGGAAACACCATATATTTT | CSAGASSSGNTIYF
TRBJ2-2 | . | TRBV5-4 | TRBD1 | TGTGCCAGCAGTTCCGGGACAGCGAACACCGGGGAGCTGTTTTTT | CASSSGTANTGELFF
TRBJ1-2 | . | TRBV7-8 | . | TGTGCCAGCAGCTTAGCTACAGGGAACTATGGCTACACCTTC | CASSLATGNYGYTF
TRBJ1-2 | once | TRBV5-1 | TRBD1 | TGCGCCAGCAGCCCCTCAGGGGGCTATGGCTACACCTTC | CASSPSGGYGYTF
TRBJ1-6 | . | TRBV24-1 | . | TGTGCCACCAGTGCCACGGGGAATTCACCCCTCCACTTT | CATSATGNSPLHF
TRBJ2-3 | . | TRBV5-1 | . | TGCGCCAGCAGAAAACAGGGTAGAGATACGCAGTATTTT | CASRKQGRDTQYF
TRBJ2-1 | . | TRBV18 | . | TGTGCCAGCTCACCTCTGGGCGATGAGCAGTTCTTC | CASSPLGDEQFF
TRBJ1-1 | . | TRBV5-1 | TRBD1 | TGCGCCAGCAGCTTGGACAGGGGGATAACTGAAGCTTTCTTT | CASSLDRGITEAFF
TRBJ1-4 | once | TRBV5-1 | . | TGCGCCAGCAGCTTTGGGCAGACTAATGAAAAACTGTTTTTT | CASSFGQTNEKLFF
TRBJ2-7 | . | TRBV5-1 | . | TGCGCCAGCAGCTTGGTTAGCTCCTACGAGCAGTACTTC | CASSLVSSYEQYF
TRBJ1-2 | . | TRBV25-1 | . | TGTGCCAGCAGTGCATCCTCCGAGGGTAGCTATGGCTACACCTTC | CASSASSEGSYGYTF
TRBJ1-2 | . | TRBV5-1 | . | TGCGCCAGCAGCTTGGGCCAGGATGGCTACACCTTC | CASSLGQDGYTF
TRBJ2-7 | once | TRBV25-1 | . | TGTGCCAGCAGTGATTATGGCAGCTCCTACGAGCAGTACTTC | CASSDYGSSYEQYF
TRBJ1-1 | few | TRBV4-2 | TRBD1 | TGTGCCAGCAGCCAAGAGATACAGGGGGCAAGTGAAGCTTTCTTT | CASSQEIQGASEAFF
TRBJ1-2 | . | TRBV5-4 | . | TGTGCCAGCAGCTCGGCCGGGATCTTGGGAGGCTACACCTTC | CASSSAGILGGYTF
TRBJ1-2 | . | TRBV5-6 | . | TGTGCCAGCAGTCTAAGGGGTGGTGGGGCAAGAAACTATGGCTACACCTTC | CASSLRGGGARNYGYTF
TRBJ2-3 | . | TRBV6-5 | . | TGTGCCACCGAGGCATGGGGCACAGATACGCAGTATTTT | CATEAWGTDTQYF
TRBJ2-3 | . | TRBV9 | . | TGTGCCAGCAGCGTGGAACATTCGAGGAATACGCAGTATTTT | CASSVEHSRNTQYF
TRBJ1-6 | once | TRBV6-5 | TRBD1 | TGTGCCAGCAGAAGACAGGGTTCGAATTCACCCCTCCACTTT | CASRRQGSNSPLHF
TRBJ2-4 | . | TRBV2 | . | TGTGCCAGCAGTGAAATGGGGGGAGTCAAAAACATTCAGTACTTC | CASSEMGGVKNIQYF